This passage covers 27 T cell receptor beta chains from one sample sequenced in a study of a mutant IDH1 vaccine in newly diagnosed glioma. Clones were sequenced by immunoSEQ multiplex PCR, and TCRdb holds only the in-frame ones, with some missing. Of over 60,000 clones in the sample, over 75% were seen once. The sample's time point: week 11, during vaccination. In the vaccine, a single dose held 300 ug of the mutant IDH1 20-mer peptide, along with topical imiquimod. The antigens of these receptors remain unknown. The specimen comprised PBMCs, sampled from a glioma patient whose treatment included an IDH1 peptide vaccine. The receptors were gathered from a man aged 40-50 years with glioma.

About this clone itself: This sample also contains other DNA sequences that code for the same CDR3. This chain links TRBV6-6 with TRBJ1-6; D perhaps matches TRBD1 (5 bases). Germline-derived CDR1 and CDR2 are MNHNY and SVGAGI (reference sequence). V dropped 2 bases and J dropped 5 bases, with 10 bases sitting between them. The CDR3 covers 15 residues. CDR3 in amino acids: CASSYRGGDNSPLHF. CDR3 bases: TGTGCCAGCAGTTACCGGGGGGGGGATAATTCACCCCTCCACTTT.

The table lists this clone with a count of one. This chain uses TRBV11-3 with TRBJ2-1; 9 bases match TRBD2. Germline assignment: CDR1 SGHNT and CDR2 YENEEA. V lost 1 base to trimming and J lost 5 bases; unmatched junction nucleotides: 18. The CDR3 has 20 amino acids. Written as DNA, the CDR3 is TGTGCCAGCAGCTTAGGCGTAGCGGCTAGCGGGGAACTCCCGAACAATGAGCAGTTCTTC. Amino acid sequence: CASSLGVAASGELPNNEQFF. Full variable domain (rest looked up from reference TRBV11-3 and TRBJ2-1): EAGVVQSPRYKIIEKKQPVAFWCNPISGHNTLYWYLQNLGQGPELLIRYENEEAVDDSQLPKDRFSAERLKGVDSTLKIQPAELGDSAVYLCASSLGVAASGELPNNEQFFGPGTRLTVL.

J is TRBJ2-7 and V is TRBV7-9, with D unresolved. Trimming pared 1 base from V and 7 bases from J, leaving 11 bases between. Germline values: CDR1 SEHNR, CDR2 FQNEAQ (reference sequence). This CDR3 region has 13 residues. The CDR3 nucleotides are TGTGCCAGCAGCTTAGAGCGCTGGAGTGAGCAGTACTTC. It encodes CASSLERWSEQYF.

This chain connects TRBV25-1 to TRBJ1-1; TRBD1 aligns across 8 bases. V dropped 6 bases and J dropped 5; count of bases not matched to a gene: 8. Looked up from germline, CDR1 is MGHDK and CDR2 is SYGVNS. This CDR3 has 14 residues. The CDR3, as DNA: TGTGCCAGCAGGAAGACAGGGGTAGGGACTGAAGCTTTCTTT. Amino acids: CASRKTGVGTEAFF.

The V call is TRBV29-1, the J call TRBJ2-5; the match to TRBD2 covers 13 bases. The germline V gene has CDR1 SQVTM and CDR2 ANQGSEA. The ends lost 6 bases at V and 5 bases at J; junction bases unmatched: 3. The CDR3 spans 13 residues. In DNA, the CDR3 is TGCAGCGTCGGACTAGCGGGAGAGGAGACCCAGTACTTC. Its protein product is CSVGLAGEETQYF.

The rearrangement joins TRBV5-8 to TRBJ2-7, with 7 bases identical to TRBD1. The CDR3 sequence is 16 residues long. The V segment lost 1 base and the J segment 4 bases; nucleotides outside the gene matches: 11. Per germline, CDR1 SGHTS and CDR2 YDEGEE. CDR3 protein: CASSLPTGWPDYEQYV. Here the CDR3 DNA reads TGTGCCAGCAGCTTGCCGACAGGGTGGCCCGATTACGAGCAGTACGTC.

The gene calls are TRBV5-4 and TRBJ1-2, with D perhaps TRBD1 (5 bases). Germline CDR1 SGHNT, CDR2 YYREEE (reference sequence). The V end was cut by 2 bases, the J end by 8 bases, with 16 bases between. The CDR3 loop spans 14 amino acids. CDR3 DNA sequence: TGTGCCAGCAGCTTCAATCAGGGAGGGTACGGCTACACCTTC. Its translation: CASSFNQGGYGYTF.

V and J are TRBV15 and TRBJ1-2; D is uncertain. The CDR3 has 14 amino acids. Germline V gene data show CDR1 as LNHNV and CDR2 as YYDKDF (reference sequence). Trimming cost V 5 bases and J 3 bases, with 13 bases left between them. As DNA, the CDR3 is TGTGCCACCAGCCAATGGGAGGGTTACTATGGCTACACCTTC. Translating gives CATSQWEGYYGYTF.

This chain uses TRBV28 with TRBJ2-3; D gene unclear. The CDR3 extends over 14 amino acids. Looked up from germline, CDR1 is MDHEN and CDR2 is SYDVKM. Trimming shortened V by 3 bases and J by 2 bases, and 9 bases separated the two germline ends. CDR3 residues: CASSLGTPTDTQYF. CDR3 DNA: TGTGCCAGCAGTTTGGGAACTCCCACAGATACGCAGTATTTT.

The DNA of the CDR3 is TGTGCCAGCAGTTTGATGAGGCTACGGGACAATCAGCCCCAGCATTTT. It yields the protein CASSLMRLRDNQPQHF. The J gene is TRBJ1-5, the V gene TRBV28; D call uncertain. The CDR3 runs 16 residues. Germline V gives CDR1 MDHEN, CDR2 SYDVKM. V dropped 3 bases and J dropped 3 bases, with 15 bases sitting between them.

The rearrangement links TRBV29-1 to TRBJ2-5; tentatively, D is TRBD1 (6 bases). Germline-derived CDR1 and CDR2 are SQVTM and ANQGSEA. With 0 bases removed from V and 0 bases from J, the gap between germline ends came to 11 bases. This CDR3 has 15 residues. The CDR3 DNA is TGCAGCGTTGAAGATCCGGGACATCACCAAGAGACCCAGTACTTC. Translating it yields CSVEDPGHHQETQYF.

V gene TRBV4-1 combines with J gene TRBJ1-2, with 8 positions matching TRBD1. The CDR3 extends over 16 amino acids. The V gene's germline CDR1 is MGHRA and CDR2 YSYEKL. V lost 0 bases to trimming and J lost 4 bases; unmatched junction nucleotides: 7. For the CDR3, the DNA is TGCGCCAGCAGCCAAGATCCGTACAGGGGGGTCTATGGCTACACCTTC. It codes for CASSQDPYRGVYGYTF.

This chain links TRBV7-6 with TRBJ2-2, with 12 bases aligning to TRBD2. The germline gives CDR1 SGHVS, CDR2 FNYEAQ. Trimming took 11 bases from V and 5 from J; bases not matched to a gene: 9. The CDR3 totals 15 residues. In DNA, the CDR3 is TGTGCCTCTAGCGGGGGGGCGTTTTCGACCGGGGAGCTGTTTTTT. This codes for CASSGGAFSTGELFF.

The chain's CDR3 is CASSLSVRAGGRDTQYF. The CDR3, as DNA: TGTGCCAGCAGCCTTTCCGTAAGAGCGGGAGGGCGAGATACGCAGTATTTT. The chain employs TRBV5-4 and TRBJ2-3; 10 positions agree with TRBD2. V shed 4 bases and J 5 bases; nucleotides not matched to a gene: 13. This CDR3 region has 17 residues. Germline CDR1 SGHNT, CDR2 YYREEE (reference sequence).

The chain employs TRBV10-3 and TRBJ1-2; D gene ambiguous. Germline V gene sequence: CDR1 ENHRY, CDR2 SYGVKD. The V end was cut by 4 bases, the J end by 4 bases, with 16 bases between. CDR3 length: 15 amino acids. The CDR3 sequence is CAISGSRDGGYGYTF. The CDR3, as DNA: TGTGCCATCAGTGGCAGCCGAGACGGCGGCTATGGCTACACCTTC.

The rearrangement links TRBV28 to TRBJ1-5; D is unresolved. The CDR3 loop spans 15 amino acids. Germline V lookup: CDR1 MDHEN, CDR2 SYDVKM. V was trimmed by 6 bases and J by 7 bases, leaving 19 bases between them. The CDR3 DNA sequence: TGTGCCAGCAGCCCCCTAGGGCAGGCGGGCCAGCCCCAGCATTTT. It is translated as CASSPLGQAGQPQHF.

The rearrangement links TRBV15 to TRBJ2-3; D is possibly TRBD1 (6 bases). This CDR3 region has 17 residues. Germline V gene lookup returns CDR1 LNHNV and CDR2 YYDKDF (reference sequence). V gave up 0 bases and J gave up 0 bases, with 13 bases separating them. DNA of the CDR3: TGTGCCACCAGCAGAGATTTCACAGGGTATAGCACAGATACGCAGTATTTT. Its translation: CATSRDFTGYSTDTQYF.

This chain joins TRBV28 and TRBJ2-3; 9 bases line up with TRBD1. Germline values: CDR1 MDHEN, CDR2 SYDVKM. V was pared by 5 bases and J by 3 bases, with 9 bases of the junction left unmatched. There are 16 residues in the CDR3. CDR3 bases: TGTGCCAGCAGTGGCTCCGGGACAGGGTATACAGATACGCAGTATTTT. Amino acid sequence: CASSGSGTGYTDTQYF.

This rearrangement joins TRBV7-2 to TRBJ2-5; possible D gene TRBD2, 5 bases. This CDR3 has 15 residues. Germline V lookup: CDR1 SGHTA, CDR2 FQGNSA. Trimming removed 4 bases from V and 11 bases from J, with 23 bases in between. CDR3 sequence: CASSSYSTAALAQYF. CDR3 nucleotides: TGTGCCAGCAGCTCATATTCGACGGCTGCTTTAGCGCAGTACTTC.

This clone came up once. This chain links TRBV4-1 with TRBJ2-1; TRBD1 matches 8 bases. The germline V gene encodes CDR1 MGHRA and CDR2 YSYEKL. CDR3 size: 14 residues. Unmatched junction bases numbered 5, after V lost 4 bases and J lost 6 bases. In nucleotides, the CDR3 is TGCGCCAGCAGCCCCCGGACAGGGTTCAATGAGCAGTTCTTC. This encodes CASSPRTGFNEQFF.

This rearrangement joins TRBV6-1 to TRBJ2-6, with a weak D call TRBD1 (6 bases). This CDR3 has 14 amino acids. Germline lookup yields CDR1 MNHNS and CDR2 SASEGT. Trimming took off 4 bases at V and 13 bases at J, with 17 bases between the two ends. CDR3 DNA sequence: TGTGCCAGCAGTGGGTCAGGGGACCGCCGGGTCCTGACTTTC. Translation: CASSGSGDRRVLTF.

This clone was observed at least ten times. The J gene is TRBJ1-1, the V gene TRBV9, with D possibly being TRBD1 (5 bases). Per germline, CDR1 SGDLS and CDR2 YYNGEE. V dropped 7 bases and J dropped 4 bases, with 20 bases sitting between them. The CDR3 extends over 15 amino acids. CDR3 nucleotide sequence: TGTGCCAGCCGCCCTACCCAGGGCCTAAGCACTGAAGCTTTCTTT. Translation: CASRPTQGLSTEAFF.

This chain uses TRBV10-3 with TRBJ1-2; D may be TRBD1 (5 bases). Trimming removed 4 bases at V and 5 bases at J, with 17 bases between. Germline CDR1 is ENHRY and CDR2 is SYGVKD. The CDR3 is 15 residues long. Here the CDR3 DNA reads TGTGCCATCAGTGGAACGGGGGGAGTTAAATATGGCTACACCTTC. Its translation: CAISGTGGVKYGYTF.

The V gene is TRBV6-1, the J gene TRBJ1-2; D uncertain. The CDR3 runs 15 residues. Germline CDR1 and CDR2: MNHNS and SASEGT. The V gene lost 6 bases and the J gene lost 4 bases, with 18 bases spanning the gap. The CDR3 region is CASSPGDVGTYGYTF. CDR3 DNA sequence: TGTGCCAGCAGCCCCGGGGATGTGGGAACCTATGGCTACACCTTC.

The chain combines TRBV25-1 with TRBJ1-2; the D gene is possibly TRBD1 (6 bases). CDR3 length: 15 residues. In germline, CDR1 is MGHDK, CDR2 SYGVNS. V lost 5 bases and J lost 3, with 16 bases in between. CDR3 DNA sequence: TGTGCCAGCAGTCAACCGGAGGGGGAACACTATGGCTACACCTTC. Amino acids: CASSQPEGEHYGYTF.

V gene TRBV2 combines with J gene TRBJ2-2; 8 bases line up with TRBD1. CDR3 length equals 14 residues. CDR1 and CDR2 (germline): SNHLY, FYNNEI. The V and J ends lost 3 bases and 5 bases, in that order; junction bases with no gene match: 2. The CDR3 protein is CASSDRGRTGELFF. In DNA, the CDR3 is TGTGCCAGCAGTGACAGGGGGCGAACCGGGGAGCTGTTTTTT.

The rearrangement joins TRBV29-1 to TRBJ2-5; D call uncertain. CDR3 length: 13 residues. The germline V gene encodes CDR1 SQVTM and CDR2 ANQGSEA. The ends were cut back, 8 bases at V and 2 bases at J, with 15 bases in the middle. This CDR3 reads CSPRTAGQETQYF. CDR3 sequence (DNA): TGCAGCCCAAGAACGGCAGGACAAGAGACCCAGTACTTC.